Here is one TCR beta chain with its context. Its antigen is not identified. The sample is drawn from a study of neurological immune-mediated disorders. CDR1 and CDR2 from the germline V gene are SQVTM and ANQGSEA. This CDR3 is built from 12 residues. Between the trimmed V and J ends, which lost 7 bases and 2 bases, there was a span of 12 bases. General study results and limits: HTLV-1-associated myelopathy showed the most TCR clonal expansion; multiple sclerosis the least, below healthy controls. Because no CDR3 amino acid sequences were shared across subjects by expanded clones, private repertoires were suggested in all groups.

5'RACE generated cDNA with 10-nucleotide random UMIs. In every sequencing run, more than 170 million TCR-beta sequences were generated from 15-18 subjects. Each CDR3 protein is one row after TCRdb ran MiXCR on the 5' RACE reads. The table shows around 78,000 distinct CDR3 sequences, with more than 15% occurring only once. The sample taken for sequencing was PBMCs. This receptor was taken from a woman in her forties in good health. The chain is built from TRBV29-1 and TRBJ2-7; D is possibly TRBD1 (5 bases). The CDR3 spells CSATTVTYEQYF. CDR3 coding DNA: TGCAGCGCTACGACAGTGACCTACGAGCAGTACTTC.